One and the same sample provided the 10 T cell receptor beta chains below, sequenced in a study of beta chain features in type 1 diabetes. Regarding the study as a whole: Type 1 diabetes patients had TCRB CDR3s that were shorter (moderately but significantly so) in all four CD4+ subsets.

Expressed TCRB transcripts were sequenced because the isolated RNA had all been reverse transcribed beforehand. Some clones are missing from TCRdb's copy, which holds only in-frame ones; the method was immunoSEQ multiplex PCR. Altogether roughly 400,000 clones are present, roughly 9.8% being singletons, with the ten largest covering about 0.63%. Their antigen targets remain unknown. What was sequenced was central memory CD4+ T cells from blood. The receptor set was obtained from a man aged 25 to 45 with type 1 diabetes.

The chain recombines TRBV18 with TRBJ2-2; possibly TRBD2 for D (6 bases). The CDR3 runs 16 residues. Between the trimmed V and J ends, which lost 2 bases and 4 bases, there was a span of 14 bases. The germline gives CDR1 KGHSH, CDR2 LQKENI. CDR3 sequence reads: CASSPLTAGSTGELFF. As DNA, the CDR3 is TGTGCCAGCTCACCATTAACAGCGGGCTCCACCGGGGAGCTGTTTTTT.

This clone occurred a few times. V is TRBV19 and J is TRBJ2-7, with D maybe TRBD1 (6 bases). Per the germline V gene, CDR1 is LNHDA and CDR2 is SQIVND (reference sequence). The CDR3 runs 15 residues. Deletions cut 5 bases from V and 3 bases from J, with 17 bases between. DNA of the CDR3: TGTGCCAGTAGTCTCAGGGGACACGGTGTCTACGAGCAGTACTTC. Encoded protein: CASSLRGHGVYEQYF.

The CDR3 region is CAISESSQGAIPNYGYTF. CDR3 DNA: TGTGCCATCAGTGAGTCGAGTCAGGGCGCGATCCCTAACTATGGCTACACCTTC. The chain combines TRBV10-3 with TRBJ1-2; tentatively, D is TRBD1 (5 bases). This CDR3 spans 18 amino acids. Germline CDR1 ENHRY, CDR2 SYGVKD. Trimming took off 0 bases at V and 0 bases at J, with 17 bases between the two ends.

This clone has just a few counts. V usage is TRBV28 and J usage is TRBJ2-7; D may be TRBD1 or TRBD2 (5 bases each). CDR1 MDHEN and CDR2 SYDVKM come from the germline V gene. This CDR3 region has 14 residues. The V end was cut by 8 bases, the J end by 3 bases, with 17 bases between. The CDR3 spells CASVGSEGNYEQYF. Here the CDR3 DNA reads TGTGCCAGCGTCGGTAGTGAGGGGAACTACGAGCAGTACTTC.

There are a few counts of this clone. The chain joins TRBV5-4 to TRBJ2-5, with D perhaps given as TRBD1 or TRBD2 (5 bases each). The CDR3 loop spans 13 amino acids. V lost 2 bases to trimming and J lost 5 bases, with 10 bases between them. CDR1 is SGHNT and CDR2 is YYREEE in the germline V gene (reference sequence). The CDR3 sequence is CASSFQGRETQYF. Here the CDR3 DNA reads TGTGCCAGCAGCTTTCAGGGACGGGAGACCCAGTACTTC. Using reference TRBV5-4 and TRBJ2-5 for the parts outside the CDR3, the full variable domain is ETGVTQSPTHLIKTRGQQVTLRCSSQSGHNTVSWYQQALGQGPQFIFQYYREEENGRGNFPPRFSGLQFPNYSSELNVNALELDDSALYLCASSFQGRETQYFGPGTRLLVL.

This clone has only one observation. The gene calls are TRBV6-4 and TRBJ2-3, with no clear D. In germline, CDR1 is MRHNA, CDR2 SNTAGT. The V end lost 3 bases, the J end lost 2 bases, and 12 bases lay between the germline ends. The CDR3 runs to 15 residues. CDR3 protein: CASSDRGLYTDTQYF. CDR3 DNA sequence: TGTGCCAGCAGTGATAGAGGCCTTTACACAGATACGCAGTATTTT.

This clone has a handful of counts. This rearrangement joins TRBV10-3 to TRBJ2-5; 7 nucleotides align to TRBD2. The end of the DNA fits TRBJ2-7 better, so the J call may be wrong. This CDR3 region has 11 residues. Per the germline V gene, CDR1 is ENHRY and CDR2 is SYGVKD. CDR3 sequence (DNA): TGTGCCATCTCCGGGGGGTACGAGCAGTACTTC. Protein sequence: CAISGGYEQYF.

This clone showed up just a few times. This rearrangement joins TRBV10-3 to TRBJ2-1; TRBD1 aligns across 9 bases. The trim removed 9 bases at V and 4 bases at J, leaving 4 bases unmatched. Germline V gene lookup returns CDR1 ENHRY and CDR2 SYGVKD. The CDR3 runs 13 residues. The CDR3 here is CAIGQGIYNEQFF. CDR3 DNA: TGTGCCATTGGACAGGGGATATACAATGAGCAGTTCTTC.

The chain has TRBV5-1 and TRBJ2-1, with D tentatively TRBD2 (6 bases). Looked up from germline, CDR1 is SGHRS and CDR2 is YFSETQ. V gave up 0 bases and J gave up 0 bases, with 16 bases separating them. This CDR3 has 18 residues. In DNA, the CDR3 is TGCGCCAGCAGCTTGGCCGAGGGACTTCCTCGCTCCTACAATGAGCAGTTCTTC. It specifies CASSLAEGLPRSYNEQFF.

Worth noting for this clone: Other nucleotide sequences in the sample specify the same CDR3. This chain uses TRBV28 with TRBJ1-5; perhaps TRBD1 as D (6 bases). The CDR3 totals 14 residues. Between the trimmed V and J ends, which lost 4 bases and 2 bases, there was a span of 9 bases. Germline V lookup: CDR1 MDHEN, CDR2 SYDVKM. In nucleotides, the CDR3 is TGTGCCAGCAGTTCGGCAGGGGGCAATCAGCCCCAGCATTTT. It specifies CASSSAGGNQPQHF.